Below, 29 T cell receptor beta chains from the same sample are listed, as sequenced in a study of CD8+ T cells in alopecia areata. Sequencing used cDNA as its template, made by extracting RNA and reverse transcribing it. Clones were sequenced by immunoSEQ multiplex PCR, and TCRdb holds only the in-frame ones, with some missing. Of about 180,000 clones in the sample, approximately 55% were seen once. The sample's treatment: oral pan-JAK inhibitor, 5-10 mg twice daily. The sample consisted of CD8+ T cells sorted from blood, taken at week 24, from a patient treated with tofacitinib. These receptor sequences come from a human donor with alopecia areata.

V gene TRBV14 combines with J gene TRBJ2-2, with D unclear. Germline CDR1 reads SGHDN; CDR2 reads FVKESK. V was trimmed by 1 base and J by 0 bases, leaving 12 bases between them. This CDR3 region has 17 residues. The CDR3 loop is CASSQVPGRTNTGELFF. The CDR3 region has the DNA TGTGCCAGCAGCCAAGTACCGGGCCGCACGAACACCGGGGAGCTGTTTTTT.

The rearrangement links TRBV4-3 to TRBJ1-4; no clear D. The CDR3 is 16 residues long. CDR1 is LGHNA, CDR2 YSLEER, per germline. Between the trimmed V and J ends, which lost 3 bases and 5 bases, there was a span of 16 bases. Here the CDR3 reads CASSQTYTGTNEKLFF. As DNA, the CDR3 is TGCGCCAGCAGCCAGACTTATACCGGAACCAATGAAAAACTGTTTTTT.

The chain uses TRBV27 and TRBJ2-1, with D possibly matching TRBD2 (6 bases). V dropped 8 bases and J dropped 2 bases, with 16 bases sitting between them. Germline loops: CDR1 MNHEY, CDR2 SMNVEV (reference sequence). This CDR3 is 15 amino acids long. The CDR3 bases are TGTGCCAGCGCTCCCACCGCGGGGACCTACAATGAGCAGTTCTTC. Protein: CASAPTAGTYNEQFF.

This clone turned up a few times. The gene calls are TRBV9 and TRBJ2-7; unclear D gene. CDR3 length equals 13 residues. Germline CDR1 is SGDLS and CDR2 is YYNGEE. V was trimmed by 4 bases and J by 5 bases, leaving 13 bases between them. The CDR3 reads CASSLTPEDEQYF. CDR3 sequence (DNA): TGTGCCAGCAGCCTTACCCCAGAGGACGAGCAGTACTTC.

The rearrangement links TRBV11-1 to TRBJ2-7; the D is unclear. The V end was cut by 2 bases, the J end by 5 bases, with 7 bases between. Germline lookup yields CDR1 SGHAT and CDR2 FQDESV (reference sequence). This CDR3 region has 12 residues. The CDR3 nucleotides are TGTGCCAGCAGCTTAACGACTGACGAGCAGTACTTC. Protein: CASSLTTDEQYF.

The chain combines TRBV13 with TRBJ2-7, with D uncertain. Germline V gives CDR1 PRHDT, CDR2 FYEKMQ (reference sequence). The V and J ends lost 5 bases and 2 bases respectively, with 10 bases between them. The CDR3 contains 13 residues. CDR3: CASSQHGAYEQYF. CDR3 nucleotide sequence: TGTGCCAGCAGCCAGCATGGGGCCTACGAGCAGTACTTC.

The CDR3 nucleotides are TGTGCCAGCAGGACCGGGACAGGGGATGGCTACACCTTC. It codes for CASRTGTGDGYTF. The chain is built from TRBV2 and TRBJ1-2; 10 nucleotides line up with TRBD1. The CDR3 covers 13 residues. The V and J ends lost 6 bases and 6 bases, in that order; junction bases with no gene match: 4. Looked up from germline, CDR1 is SNHLY and CDR2 is FYNNEI. Using reference TRBV2 and TRBJ1-2 for the parts outside the CDR3, the full variable domain is EPEVTQTPSHQVTQMGQEVILRCVPISNHLYFYWYRQILGQKVEFLVSFYNNEISEKSEIFDDQFSVERPDGSNFTLKIRSTKLEDSAMYFCASRTGTGDGYTFGSGTRLTVV.

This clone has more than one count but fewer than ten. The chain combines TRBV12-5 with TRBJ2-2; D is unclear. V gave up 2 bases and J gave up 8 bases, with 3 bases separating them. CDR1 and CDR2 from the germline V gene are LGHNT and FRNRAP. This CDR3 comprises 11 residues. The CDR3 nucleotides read TGTGCTAGTGGTTTGTTGGGGGAGCTGTTTTTT. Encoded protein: CASGLLGELFF.

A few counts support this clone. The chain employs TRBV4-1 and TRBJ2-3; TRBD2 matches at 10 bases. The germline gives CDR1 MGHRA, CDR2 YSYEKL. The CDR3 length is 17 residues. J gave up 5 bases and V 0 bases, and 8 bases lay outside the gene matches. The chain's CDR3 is CASSQEGIAGGLDTQYF. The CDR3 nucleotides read TGCGCCAGCAGCCAAGAGGGAATAGCGGGGGGCCTAGATACGCAGTATTTT.

CDR3 loop: CASSQEWDVDTQYF. The CDR3 DNA reads TGCGCCAGCAGCCAAGAATGGGACGTGGATACGCAGTATTTT. The chain employs TRBV4-3 and TRBJ2-3; D is possibly TRBD1 or TRBD2 (5 bases each). The CDR3 contains 14 residues. V lost 0 bases and J lost 6, with 10 bases in between. Germline assignment: CDR1 LGHNA and CDR2 YSLEER.

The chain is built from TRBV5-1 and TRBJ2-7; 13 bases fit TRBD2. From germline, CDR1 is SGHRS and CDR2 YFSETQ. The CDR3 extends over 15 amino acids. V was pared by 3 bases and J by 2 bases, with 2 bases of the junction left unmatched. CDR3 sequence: CASSSTSGGAYEQYF. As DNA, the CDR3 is TGCGCCAGCAGCTCCACTAGCGGGGGGGCCTACGAGCAGTACTTC.

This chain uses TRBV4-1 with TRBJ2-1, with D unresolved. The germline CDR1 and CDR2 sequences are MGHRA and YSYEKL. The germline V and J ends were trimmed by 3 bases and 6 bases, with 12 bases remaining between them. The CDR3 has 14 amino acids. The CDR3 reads CASSQALLTNEQFF. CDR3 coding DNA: TGCGCCAGCAGCCAGGCTCTTCTTACCAATGAGCAGTTCTTC.

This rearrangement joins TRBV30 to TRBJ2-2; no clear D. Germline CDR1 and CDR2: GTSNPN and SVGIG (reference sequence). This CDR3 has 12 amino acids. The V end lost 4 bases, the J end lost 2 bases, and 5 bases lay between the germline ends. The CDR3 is CAWTQNTGELFF. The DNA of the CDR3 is TGTGCCTGGACCCAAAACACCGGGGAGCTGTTTTTT.

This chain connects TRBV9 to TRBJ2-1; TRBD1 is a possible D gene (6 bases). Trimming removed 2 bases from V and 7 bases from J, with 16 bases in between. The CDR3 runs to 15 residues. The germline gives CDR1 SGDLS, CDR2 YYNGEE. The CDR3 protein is CASSVGRGLGNEQFF. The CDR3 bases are TGTGCCAGCAGCGTGGGCAGGGGCCTCGGAAATGAGCAGTTCTTC.

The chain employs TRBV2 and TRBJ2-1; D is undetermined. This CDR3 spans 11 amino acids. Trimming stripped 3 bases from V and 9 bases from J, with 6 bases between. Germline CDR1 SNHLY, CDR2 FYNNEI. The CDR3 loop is CASSDNSEQFF. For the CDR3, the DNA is TGTGCCAGCAGTGATAATAGTGAGCAGTTCTTC. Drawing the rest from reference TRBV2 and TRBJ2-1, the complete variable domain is EPEVTQTPSHQVTQMGQEVILRCVPISNHLYFYWYRQILGQKVEFLVSFYNNEISEKSEIFDDQFSVERPDGSNFTLKIRSTKLEDSAMYFCASSDNSEQFFGPGTRLTVL.

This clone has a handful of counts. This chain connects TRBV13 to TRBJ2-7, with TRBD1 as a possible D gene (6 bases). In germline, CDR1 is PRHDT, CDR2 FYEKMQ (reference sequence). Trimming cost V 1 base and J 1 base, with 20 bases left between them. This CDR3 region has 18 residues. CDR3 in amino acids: CASSLAKIRDILSYEQYF. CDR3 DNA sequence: TGTGCCAGCAGCTTAGCCAAAATCCGGGACATCCTATCCTACGAGCAGTACTTC.

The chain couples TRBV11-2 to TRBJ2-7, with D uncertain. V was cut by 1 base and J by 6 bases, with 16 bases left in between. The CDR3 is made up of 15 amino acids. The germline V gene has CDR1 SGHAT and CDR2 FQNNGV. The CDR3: CASSLARSGWGEQYF. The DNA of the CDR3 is TGTGCCAGCAGCTTAGCCCGTTCGGGTTGGGGCGAGCAGTACTTC.

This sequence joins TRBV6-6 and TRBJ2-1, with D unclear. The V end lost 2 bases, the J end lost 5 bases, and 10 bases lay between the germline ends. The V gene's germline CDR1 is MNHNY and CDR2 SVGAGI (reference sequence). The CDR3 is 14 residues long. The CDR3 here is CASSYIEQDNEQFF. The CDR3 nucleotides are TGTGCCAGCAGTTACATCGAGCAGGACAATGAGCAGTTCTTC.

The CDR3 region is CASRVAGVGNEQFF. The CDR3 coding sequence is TGTGCCAGCAGAGTAGCGGGGGTAGGGAATGAGCAGTTCTTC. This chain uses TRBV6-5 with TRBJ2-1; 9 bases line up with TRBD2. In germline, CDR1 is MNHEY, CDR2 SVGAGI. The CDR3 covers 14 residues. V shed 6 bases and J 7 bases; nucleotides not matched to a gene: 7.

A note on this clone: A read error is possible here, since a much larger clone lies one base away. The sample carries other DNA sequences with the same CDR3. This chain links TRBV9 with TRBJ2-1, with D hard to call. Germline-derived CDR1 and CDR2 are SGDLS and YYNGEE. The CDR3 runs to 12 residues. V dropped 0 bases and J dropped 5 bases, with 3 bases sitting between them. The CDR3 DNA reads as TGTGCCAGCAGCGTAGGGGACAATGAGCAGTTCTTC. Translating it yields CASSVGDNEQFF. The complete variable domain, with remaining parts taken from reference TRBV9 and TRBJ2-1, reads DSGVTQTPKHLITATGQRVTLRCSPRSGDLSVYWYQQSLDQGLQFLIQYYNGEERAKGNILERFSAQQFPDLHSELNLSSLELGDSALYFCASSVGDNEQFFGPGTRLTVL.

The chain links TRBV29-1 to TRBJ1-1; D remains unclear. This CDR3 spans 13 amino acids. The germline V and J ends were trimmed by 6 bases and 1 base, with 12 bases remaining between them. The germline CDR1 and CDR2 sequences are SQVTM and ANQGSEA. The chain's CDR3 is CSVAWEQNTEAFF. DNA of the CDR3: TGCAGCGTAGCCTGGGAGCAGAACACTGAAGCTTTCTTT.

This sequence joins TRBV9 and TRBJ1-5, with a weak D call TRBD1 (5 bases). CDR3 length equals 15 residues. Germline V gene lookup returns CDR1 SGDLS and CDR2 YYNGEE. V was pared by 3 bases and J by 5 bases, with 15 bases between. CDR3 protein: CASSASGSLDQPQHF. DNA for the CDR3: TGTGCCAGCAGCGCTTCAGGGTCTCTTGATCAGCCCCAGCATTTT. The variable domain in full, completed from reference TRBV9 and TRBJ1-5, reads DSGVTQTPKHLITATGQRVTLRCSPRSGDLSVYWYQQSLDQGLQFLIQYYNGEERAKGNILERFSAQQFPDLHSELNLSSLELGDSALYFCASSASGSLDQPQHFGDGTRLSIL.

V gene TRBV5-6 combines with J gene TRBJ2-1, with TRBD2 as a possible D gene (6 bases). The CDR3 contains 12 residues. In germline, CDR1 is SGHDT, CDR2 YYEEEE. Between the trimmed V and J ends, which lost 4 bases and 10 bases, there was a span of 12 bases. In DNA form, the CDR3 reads TGTGCCAGCAGCCCTCCGGCGGGAGAGCAGTTCTTC. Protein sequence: CASSPPAGEQFF.

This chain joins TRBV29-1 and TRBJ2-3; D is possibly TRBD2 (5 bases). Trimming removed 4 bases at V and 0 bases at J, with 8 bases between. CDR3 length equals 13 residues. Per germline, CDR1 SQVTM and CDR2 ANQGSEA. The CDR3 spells CSVGRASTDTQYF. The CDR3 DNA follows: TGCAGCGTTGGGCGGGCGAGCACAGATACGCAGTATTTT.

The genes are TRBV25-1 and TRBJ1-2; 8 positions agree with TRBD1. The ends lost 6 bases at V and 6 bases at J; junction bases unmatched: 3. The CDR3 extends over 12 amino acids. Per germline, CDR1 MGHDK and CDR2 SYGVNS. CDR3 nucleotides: TGTGCCAGCAGCGGACAGGGCCATGGCTACACCTTC. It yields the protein CASSGQGHGYTF.

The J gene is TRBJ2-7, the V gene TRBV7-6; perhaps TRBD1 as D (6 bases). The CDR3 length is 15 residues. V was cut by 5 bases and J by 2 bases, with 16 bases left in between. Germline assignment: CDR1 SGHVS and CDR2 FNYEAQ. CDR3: CASSPTGSGAYEQYF. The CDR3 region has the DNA TGTGCCAGCAGCCCCACAGGGTCAGGGGCCTACGAGCAGTACTTC.

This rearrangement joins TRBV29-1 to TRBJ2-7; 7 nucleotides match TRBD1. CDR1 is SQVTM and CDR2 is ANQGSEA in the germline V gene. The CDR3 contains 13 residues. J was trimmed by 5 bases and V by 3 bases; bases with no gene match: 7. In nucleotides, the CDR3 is TGCAGCGTTGAGGTGACAGGGAACGACGAGCAGTACTTC. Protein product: CSVEVTGNDEQYF.

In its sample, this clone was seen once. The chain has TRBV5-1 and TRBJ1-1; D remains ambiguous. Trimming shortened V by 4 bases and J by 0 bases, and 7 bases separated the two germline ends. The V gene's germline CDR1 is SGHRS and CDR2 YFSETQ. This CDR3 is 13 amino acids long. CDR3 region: CASSKGMNTEAFF. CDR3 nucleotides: TGCGCCAGCAGCAAAGGGATGAACACTGAAGCTTTCTTT.

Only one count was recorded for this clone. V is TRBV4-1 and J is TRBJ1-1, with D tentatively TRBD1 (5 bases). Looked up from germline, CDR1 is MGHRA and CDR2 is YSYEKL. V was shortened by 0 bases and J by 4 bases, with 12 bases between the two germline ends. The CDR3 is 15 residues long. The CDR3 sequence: CASSQDPGRSTEAFF. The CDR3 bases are TGCGCCAGCAGCCAAGATCCAGGGAGGTCCACTGAAGCTTTCTTT.